This TCR beta chain was observed in a study of T-cell reconstitution after alpha-beta-depleted transplantation in children. Study conclusions and caveats: Alpha-beta T cells present about two months after transplant were reported to originate from several hundred expanded graft clones. One year post-transplant, T-cell counts and diversity were largely derived from T cells produced anew. High day-60 TCRbeta diversity in some patients came from surviving recipient T cells and thymic progenitors.

A few counts support this clonotype. The antigen is not known. V was pared by 4 bases and J by 6 bases, with 15 bases of the junction left unmatched. The CDR3 covers 16 residues. The germline gives CDR1 SNHLY, CDR2 FYNNEI. For TCRbeta, the library was prepared with unique molecular identifiers. MiXCR was run by TCRdb on the PCR reads, yielding one entry per CDR3 protein. The sample lists about 980,000 distinct CDR3 sequences, about 29% seen once, with under 30% in the top ten. The source is a boy under two years old who had a stem cell transplant for SCID, so the T cells may come from the graft donor. This chain connects TRBV2 to TRBJ2-7, with 7 bases lining up with TRBD2. Sequenced here: PBMCs, mostly from graft donor cells, sampled 360 days after TCRalphabeta/CD19-depleted stem cell transplant. In DNA, the CDR3 is TGTGCCAGCAGTGTAGGGTTGCGGGGGTCGGCCTCCGAGCAGTACTTC. This encodes CASSVGLRGSASEQYF.